The sequence of this T cell receptor beta chain was determined in a study of cytomegalovirus exposure and HLA in healthy donors. This clone was observed a handful of times. Antigen: not known. Researchers ran the PCR with 60 Vbeta and 13 Jbeta primers. Only in-frame clones appear in the TCRdb table, and some are missing; sequencing was by immunoSEQ multiplex PCR. Altogether 140,000 to 150,000 clones are present, roughly 80% being singletons, with the ten largest covering less than 3.5%. The germline V gene has CDR1 SGHDT and CDR2 YYEEEE. V lost 5 bases to trimming and J lost 9 bases; unmatched junction nucleotides: 7. CDR3 length: 13 amino acids. The study, taken as a whole, reports: Generally TCR sequences proved uncommon, though certain public TCRs appeared in numerous donors. In the analysis, some V segments, TRBV6-2 and TRBV6-3 included, were excluded as indistinguishable.

The rearrangement links TRBV5-6 to TRBJ1-5; TRBD1 agrees at 8 bases. What was sequenced was PBMCs. The receptor was isolated from a woman aged 25 to 45 in good health and CMV-seronegative. The CDR3 sequence: CASSYGTGSPQHF. The CDR3 DNA sequence: TGTGCCAGCAGTTATGGGACAGGTTCGCCCCAGCATTTT.